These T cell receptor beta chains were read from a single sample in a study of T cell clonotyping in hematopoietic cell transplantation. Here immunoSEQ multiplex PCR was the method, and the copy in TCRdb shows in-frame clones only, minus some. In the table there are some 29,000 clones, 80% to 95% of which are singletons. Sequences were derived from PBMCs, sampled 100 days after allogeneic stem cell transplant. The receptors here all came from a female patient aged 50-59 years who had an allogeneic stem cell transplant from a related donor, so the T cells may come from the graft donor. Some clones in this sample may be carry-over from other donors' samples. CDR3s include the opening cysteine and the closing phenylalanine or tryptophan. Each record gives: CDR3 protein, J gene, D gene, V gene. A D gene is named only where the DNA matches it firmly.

cdr3_aa: CASSVEPAGLDTQYF; j_call: TRBJ2-3; d_call: NA; v_call: TRBV2
cdr3_aa: CAWSGLMGQLSYEQYF; j_call: TRBJ2-7; d_call: TRBD1; v_call: TRBV30
cdr3_aa: CASSIQGKRETQYF; j_call: TRBJ2-5; d_call: NA; v_call: TRBV19
cdr3_aa: CASSRLMDGGEKLFF; j_call: TRBJ1-4; d_call: NA; v_call: TRBV4-3
cdr3_aa: CASSLSRADDGYTF; j_call: TRBJ1-2; d_call: NA; v_call: TRBV5-5
cdr3_aa: CASSVSPAFNTEAFF; j_call: TRBJ1-1; d_call: NA; v_call: TRBV9
cdr3_aa: CASSAAPRGSGGIHEQYF; j_call: TRBJ2-7; d_call: TRBD2; v_call: TRBV9
cdr3_aa: CASSGQLPRNQPQHF; j_call: TRBJ1-5; d_call: NA; v_call: TRBV6-1
cdr3_aa: CATKRQGGNTGELFF; j_call: TRBJ2-2; d_call: TRBD1; v_call: TRBV19
cdr3_aa: CASSLGTGSSYEQYF; j_call: TRBJ2-7; d_call: TRBD1; v_call: TRBV5-4
cdr3_aa: CASSLATNEKLFF; j_call: TRBJ1-4; d_call: NA; v_call: TRBV11-2
cdr3_aa: CASREPGGLYEQYF; j_call: TRBJ2-7; d_call: NA; v_call: TRBV7-2
cdr3_aa: CASSHYRQGNTEAFF; j_call: TRBJ1-1; d_call: NA; v_call: TRBV4-1
cdr3_aa: CASSSDRGIYEQYF; j_call: TRBJ2-7; d_call: TRBD1; v_call: TRBV5-5
cdr3_aa: CASSQRGGVGDTQYF; j_call: TRBJ2-3; d_call: TRBD2; v_call: TRBV19
cdr3_aa: CASSYTGVLGNEQFF; j_call: TRBJ2-1; d_call: TRBD1; v_call: TRBV9
cdr3_aa: CASSSNGPREAFF; j_call: TRBJ1-1; d_call: NA; v_call: TRBV6-1
cdr3_aa: CASSPLGTGAYEQYF; j_call: TRBJ2-7; d_call: TRBD1; v_call: TRBV4-1
cdr3_aa: CASRRDRALSTEAFF; j_call: TRBJ1-1; d_call: TRBD1; v_call: TRBV6-5
cdr3_aa: CAERGRAGYGYTF; j_call: TRBJ1-2; d_call: NA; v_call: TRBV30
cdr3_aa: CASTNRGDYGYTF; j_call: TRBJ1-2; d_call: TRBD1; v_call: TRBV27
cdr3_aa: CASSEGGDSYEQYF; j_call: TRBJ2-7; d_call: TRBD1; v_call: TRBV2
cdr3_aa: CASRELGETGELFF; j_call: TRBJ2-2; d_call: NA; v_call: TRBV6-1
cdr3_aa: CASSSGTRQETQYF; j_call: TRBJ2-5; d_call: TRBD2; v_call: TRBV5-1
cdr3_aa: CASRGQTYSNQPQHF; j_call: TRBJ1-5; d_call: NA; v_call: TRBV2
cdr3_aa: CASSPYTGELFF; j_call: TRBJ2-2; d_call: NA; v_call: TRBV27
cdr3_aa: CAWSDYGGGFTDTQYF; j_call: TRBJ2-3; d_call: TRBD2; v_call: TRBV30
cdr3_aa: CASSPPLRVYGYTF; j_call: TRBJ1-2; d_call: NA; v_call: TRBV7-9
cdr3_aa: CASSEARSSRTILSNQPQHF; j_call: TRBJ1-5; d_call: NA; v_call: TRBV6-1
cdr3_aa: CASSLTQGNYGYTF; j_call: TRBJ1-2; d_call: TRBD1; v_call: TRBV2
cdr3_aa: CASSGSDYYGYTF; j_call: TRBJ1-2; d_call: NA; v_call: TRBV2
cdr3_aa: CASSSHGSYNSPLHF; j_call: TRBJ1-6; d_call: NA; v_call: TRBV7-3
cdr3_aa: CASSSRLTNTEAFF; j_call: TRBJ1-1; d_call: NA; v_call: TRBV2